The T cell receptor beta chain under discussion was sequenced for a study of shared clonotypes between healthy human individuals. Study at large: Contributing individuals were a couple of females and a few males aged 18 to 49.

Sequencing was performed with immunoSEQ multiplex PCR; in TCRdb, only in-frame clones are kept and a portion is missing. The repertoire holds 2 million to 2.5 million clones, with over 85% as singletons. Study observations and caveats: Rarefaction gave evidence that sorted-subset sequencing remained incomplete despite large depth.

Concerning this clone: Its antigen is not identified. Other DNA sequences in the same sample also yield this CDR3.

From germline, CDR1 is SGHNT and CDR2 YENEEA. V was cut by 2 bases and J by 6 bases, with 7 bases left in between. The CDR3 totals 13 residues. This receptor was taken from a man between 18 and 35 years old in good health. Some clones in this sample may be carry-over from other donors' samples. Sequenced: naive CD4+ T cells from PBMCs. Subset noted: CD45RA+ positively selected. The V call is TRBV11-3, the J call TRBJ2-2; unclear D gene. Here the CDR3 reads CASSLRSPGELFF. The DNA for the CDR3 is TGTGCCAGCAGCTTACGTAGTCCCGGGGAGCTGTTTTTT.